Listed here is a single TCR beta chain. Its antigen is currently not known. No per-base quality is available; no much larger clone lies one base away. The germline V gene sets CDR1 to LGHNT and CDR2 to FRNRAP. Trimming removed 4 bases from V and 1 base from J, leaving 8 bases between the germline ends. The CDR3 numbers 14 residues from cysteine through phenylalanine. Left in the record is the CDR3 DNA by itself, 42 bases read in frame from the first base. The sample comes from a study of early T cells in non-severe SARS-CoV-2 infection listed by TCRdb under 2021. Looking at the study overall: Bulk RNA from unsorted whole blood was used for TCR sequencing, so alpha and beta chains could not be paired.

The study was a case-control design nested within a healthcare worker cohort in London, UK, with weekly nasopharyngeal swab PCR tests and blood sampling. Healthcare workers were recruited between 23 and 31 March 2020, during the week of the UK lockdown, and were followed weekly for up to about 16 weeks. Library preparation employed 5' RACE. TCRdb lists the instrument as NextSeq 500. The TCR library protocol attached unique molecular identifiers to individual cDNA molecules to correct for sequencing error and PCR bias. TCR alpha and beta chains were both sequenced, and the abundances of alpha and beta sequences in each sample were closely correlated with each other. Per the authors' processing: Decombinator V4 was used to annotate TCR sequences for V gene, J gene and CDR3. TCRs were defined as expanded if a significant change between any two time points was detected under a Poisson model with p below 0.0001. Abundances of TCRs were expressed as counts per million after normalisation to the total number of TCRs sequenced in each sample. TRAV1-2 paired with TRAJ12, TRAJ20 or TRAJ33 defined MAIT TCRs, while TRAV10 paired with TRAJ18 defined iNKT TCRs. A search of VDJdb, accessed on 1 November 2021, was run for TCRs annotated to CMV, EBV and SARS-CoV-2, with TCRs annotated for multiple antigens excluded. Using fastp at Q25 and MiXCR, TCRdb reprocessed the public reads and kept productive beta chains. CDR3 protein sequences are deduplicated, and each keeps its most common genes and DNA. The V and J calls were not made by the authors but by TCRdb's processing. The sample yields some 26,000 distinct CDR3 sequences; roughly 4% were counted once. Of the sample, 4% to 5.5% is held by the ten largest clones.

Overall study outcomes, separate from this receptor: Matching against VDJdb was skewed toward anti-spike CD8 responses, likely underestimated virus-specific expansions, and missed private and CD4 specificities.

The rearrangement combines TRBV12-5 with TRBJ2-1; possibly the D gene is TRBD2, per 6 matching bases. The sequenced sample consisted of whole blood. The receptor was derived from an adult who was a healthcare worker with PCR-confirmed SARS-CoV-2 infection or an uninfected control (not recorded which). The DNA is as follows: TGTGCTAGTGGTTGGGGAGGATCCTACAATGAGCAGTTCTTC. It translates to CASGWGGSYNEQFF.